This entry is about one TCR beta chain. Its target is unknown. The sample is drawn from a study of blood T cells in healthy people across ages. Germline values: CDR1 MNHEY, CDR2 SMNVEV (reference sequence). This CDR3 is 15 amino acids long. Trimming removed 3 bases at V and 9 bases at J, with 18 bases between. Then a second PCR, running roughly 7 to 11 cycles, was carried out with a sample-barcoded 5' primer and a J-beta primer mix. One entry per CDR3 protein, called by TCRdb with MiXCR from the 5' RACE reads. Among about 2 million distinct CDR3 sequences, around half were seen once, and the ten largest hold 2.1%. Notes on the study in general: Relative to aged donors, long-lived donors carried more naive CD4+ cells and displayed higher diversity.

The clonotype comes from a woman in her thirties or forties in good health. The chain couples TRBV27 to TRBJ1-5, with a possible D match to TRBD1 (6 bases). Sequences were obtained from blood. The CDR3 sequence: CASSLSGAGFWPQHF. The CDR3 DNA reads TGTGCCAGCAGTTTGTCGGGGGCAGGGTTCTGGCCCCAGCATTTT.